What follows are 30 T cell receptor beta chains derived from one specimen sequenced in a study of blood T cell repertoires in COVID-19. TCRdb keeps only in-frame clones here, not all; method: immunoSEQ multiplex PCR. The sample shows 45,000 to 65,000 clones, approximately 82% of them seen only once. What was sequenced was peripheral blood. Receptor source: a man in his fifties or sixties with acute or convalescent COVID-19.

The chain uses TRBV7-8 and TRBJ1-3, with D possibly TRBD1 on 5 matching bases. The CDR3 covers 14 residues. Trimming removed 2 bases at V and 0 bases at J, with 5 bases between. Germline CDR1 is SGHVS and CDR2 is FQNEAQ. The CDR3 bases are TGTGCCAGCAGCTTAAGGGGCTCTGGAAACACCATATATTTT. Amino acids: CASSLRGSGNTIYF.

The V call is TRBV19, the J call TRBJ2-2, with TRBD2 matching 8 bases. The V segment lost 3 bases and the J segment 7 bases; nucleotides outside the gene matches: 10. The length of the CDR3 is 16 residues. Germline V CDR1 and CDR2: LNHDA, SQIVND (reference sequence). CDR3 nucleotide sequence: TGTGCCAGTAGTATGGTGGCGGGGGGAAAAGGCGGGGAGCTGTTTTTT. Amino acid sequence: CASSMVAGGKGGELFF.

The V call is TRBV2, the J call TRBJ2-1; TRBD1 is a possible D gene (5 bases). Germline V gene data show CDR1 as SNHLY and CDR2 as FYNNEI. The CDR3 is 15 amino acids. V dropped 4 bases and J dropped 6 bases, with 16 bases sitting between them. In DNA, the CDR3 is TGTGCCAGCAGTGTTCGGACAACTTTCAGCAATGAGCAGTTCTTC. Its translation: CASSVRTTFSNEQFF.

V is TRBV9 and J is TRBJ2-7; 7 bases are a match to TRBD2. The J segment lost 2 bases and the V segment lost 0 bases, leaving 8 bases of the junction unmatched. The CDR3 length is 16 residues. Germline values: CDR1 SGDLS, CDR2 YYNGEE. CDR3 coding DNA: TGTGCCAGCAGCGTAGGGGAGGGCTCCCTGCCCTACGAGCAGTACTTC. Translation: CASSVGEGSLPYEQYF.

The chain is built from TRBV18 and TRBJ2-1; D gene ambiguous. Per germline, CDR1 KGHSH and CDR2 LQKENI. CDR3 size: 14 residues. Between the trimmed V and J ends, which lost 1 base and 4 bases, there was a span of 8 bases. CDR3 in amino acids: CASSPRSDYNEQFF. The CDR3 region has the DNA TGTGCCAGCTCACCACGATCAGATTACAATGAGCAGTTCTTC. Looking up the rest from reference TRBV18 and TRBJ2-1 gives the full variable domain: NAGVMQNPRHLVRRRGQEARLRCSPMKGHSHVYWYRQLPEEGLKFMVYLQKENIIDESGMPKERFSAEFPKEGPSILRIQQVVRGDSAAYFCASSPRSDYNEQFFGPGTRLTVL.

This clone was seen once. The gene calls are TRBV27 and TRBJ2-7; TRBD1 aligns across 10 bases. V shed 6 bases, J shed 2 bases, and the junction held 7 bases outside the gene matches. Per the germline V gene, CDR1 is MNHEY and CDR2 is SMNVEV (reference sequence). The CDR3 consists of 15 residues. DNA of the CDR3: TGTGCCAGCAGCTTGGGACAGGGGAGCACCTACGAGCAGTACTTC. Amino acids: CASSLGQGSTYEQYF.

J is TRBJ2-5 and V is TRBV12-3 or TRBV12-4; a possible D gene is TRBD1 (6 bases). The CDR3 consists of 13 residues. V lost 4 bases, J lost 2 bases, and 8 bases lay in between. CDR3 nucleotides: TGTGCCAGCAGTTCAACAGGGCAAGAGACCCAGTACTTC. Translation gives CASSSTGQETQYF.

CDR3 coding DNA: TGCGCCAGCAGCTTGGGAACACAAGAGACCCAGTACTTC. Translation gives CASSLGTQETQYF. The V and J genes are TRBV5-1 and TRBJ2-5; D ambiguous. CDR1 SGHRS and CDR2 YFSETQ come from the germline V gene. The germline V and J ends were trimmed by 0 bases and 2 bases, with 5 bases remaining between them. This CDR3 contains 13 residues.

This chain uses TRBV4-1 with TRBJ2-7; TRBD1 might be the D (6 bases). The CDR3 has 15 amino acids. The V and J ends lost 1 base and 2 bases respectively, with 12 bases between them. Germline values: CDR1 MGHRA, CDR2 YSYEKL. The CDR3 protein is CASSQGVRGPYEQYF. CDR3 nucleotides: TGCGCCAGCAGCCAAGGAGTCAGGGGACCCTACGAGCAGTACTTC.

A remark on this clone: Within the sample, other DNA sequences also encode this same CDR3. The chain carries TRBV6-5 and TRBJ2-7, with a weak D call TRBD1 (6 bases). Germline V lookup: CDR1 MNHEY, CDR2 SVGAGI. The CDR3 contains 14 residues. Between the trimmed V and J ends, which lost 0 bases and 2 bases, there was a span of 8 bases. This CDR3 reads CASSYSTGAYEQYF. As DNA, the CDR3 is TGTGCCAGCAGTTACTCGACAGGTGCCTACGAGCAGTACTTC.

The CDR3 spells CASSPDRGSGTQYF. CDR3 bases: TGTGCCAGCAGCCCGGACCGGGGATCCGGGACCCAGTACTTC. The chain joins TRBV11-3 to TRBJ2-5; tentatively, D is TRBD2 (5 bases). The germline gives CDR1 SGHNT, CDR2 YENEEA. The CDR3 totals 14 residues. Trimming stripped 5 bases from V and 7 bases from J, with 17 bases between.

CDR3 nucleotide sequence: TGTGCCAGCAGAACAGGGGCGGAGGGTGAGCAGTTCTTC. Translated, it gives CASRTGAEGEQFF. This chain joins TRBV27 and TRBJ2-1, with D perhaps TRBD1 (7 bases). This CDR3 region has 13 residues. Germline CDR1 and CDR2: MNHEY and SMNVEV (reference sequence). Trimming shortened V by 6 bases and J by 9 bases, and 15 bases separated the two germline ends.

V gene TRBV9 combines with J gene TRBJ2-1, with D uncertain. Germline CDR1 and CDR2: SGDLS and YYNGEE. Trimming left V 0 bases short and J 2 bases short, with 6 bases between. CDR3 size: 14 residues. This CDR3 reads CASSVGSAYNEQFF. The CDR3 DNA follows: TGTGCCAGCAGCGTAGGCTCAGCCTACAATGAGCAGTTCTTC.

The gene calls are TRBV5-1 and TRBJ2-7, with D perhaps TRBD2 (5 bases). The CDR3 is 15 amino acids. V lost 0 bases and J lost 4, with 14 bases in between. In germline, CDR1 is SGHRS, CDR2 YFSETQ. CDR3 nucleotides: TGCGCCAGCAGCTTGGACGCCGGGGAATTTTACGAGCAGTACTTC. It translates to CASSLDAGEFYEQYF.

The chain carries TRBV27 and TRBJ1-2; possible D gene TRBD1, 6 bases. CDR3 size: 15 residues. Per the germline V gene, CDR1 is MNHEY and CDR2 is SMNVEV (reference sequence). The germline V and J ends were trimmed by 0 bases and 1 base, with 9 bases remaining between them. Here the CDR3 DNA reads TGTGCCAGCAGTTTATCACCCAGGGGTAACTATGGCTACACCTTC. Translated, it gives CASSLSPRGNYGYTF.

As DNA, the CDR3 is TGTGCCATCTCGAATCCATCGACAGGCGGCACCGGGGAGCTGTTTTTT. Residues: CAISNPSTGGTGELFF. The chain is built from TRBV11-1 and TRBJ2-2, with D possibly being TRBD1 (6 bases). The CDR3 totals 16 residues. The germline CDR1 and CDR2 sequences are SGHAT and FQDESV (reference sequence). V was cut by 10 bases and J by 4 bases, with 22 bases left in between.

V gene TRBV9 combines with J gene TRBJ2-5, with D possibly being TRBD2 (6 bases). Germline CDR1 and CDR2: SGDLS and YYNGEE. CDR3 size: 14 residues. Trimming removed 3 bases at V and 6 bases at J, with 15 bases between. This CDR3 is CASSADTSMKTQYF. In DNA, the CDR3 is TGTGCCAGCAGCGCGGATACTAGCATGAAGACCCAGTACTTC. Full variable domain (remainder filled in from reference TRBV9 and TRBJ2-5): DSGVTQTPKHLITATGQRVTLRCSPRSGDLSVYWYQQSLDQGLQFLIQYYNGEERAKGNILERFSAQQFPDLHSELNLSSLELGDSALYFCASSADTSMKTQYFGPGTRLLVL.

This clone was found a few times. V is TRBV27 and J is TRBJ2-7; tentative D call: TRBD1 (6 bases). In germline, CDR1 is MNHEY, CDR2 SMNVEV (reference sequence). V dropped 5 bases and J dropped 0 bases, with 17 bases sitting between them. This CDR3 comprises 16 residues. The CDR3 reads CASSPSPGHSSYEQYF. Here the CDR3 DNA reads TGTGCCAGCAGTCCTTCCCCGGGACATTCCTCCTACGAGCAGTACTTC.

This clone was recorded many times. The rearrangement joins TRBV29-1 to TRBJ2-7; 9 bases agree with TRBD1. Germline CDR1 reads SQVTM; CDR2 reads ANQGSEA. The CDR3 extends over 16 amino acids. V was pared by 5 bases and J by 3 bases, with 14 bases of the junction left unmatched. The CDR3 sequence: CSVKGQGQGLDYEQYF. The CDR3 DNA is TGCAGCGTTAAGGGACAGGGTCAGGGCTTGGACTACGAGCAGTACTTC.

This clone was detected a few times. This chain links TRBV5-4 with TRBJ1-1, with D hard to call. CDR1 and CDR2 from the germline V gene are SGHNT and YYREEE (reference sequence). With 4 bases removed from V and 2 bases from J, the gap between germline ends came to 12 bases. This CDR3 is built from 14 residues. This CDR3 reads CASSLPSINTEAFF. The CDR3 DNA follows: TGTGCCAGCAGCCTACCTTCTATAAACACTGAAGCTTTCTTT. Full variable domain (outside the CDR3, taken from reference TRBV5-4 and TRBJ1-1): ETGVTQSPTHLIKTRGQQVTLRCSSQSGHNTVSWYQQALGQGPQFIFQYYREEENGRGNFPPRFSGLQFPNYSSELNVNALELDDSALYLCASSLPSINTEAFFGQGTRLTVV.

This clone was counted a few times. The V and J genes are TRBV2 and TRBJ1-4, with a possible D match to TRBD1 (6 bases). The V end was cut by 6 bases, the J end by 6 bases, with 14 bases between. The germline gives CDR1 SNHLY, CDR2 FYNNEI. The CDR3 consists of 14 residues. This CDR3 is CASSAGQFDEKLFF. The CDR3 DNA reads TGTGCCAGCAGCGCCGGACAGTTCGATGAAAAACTGTTTTTT.

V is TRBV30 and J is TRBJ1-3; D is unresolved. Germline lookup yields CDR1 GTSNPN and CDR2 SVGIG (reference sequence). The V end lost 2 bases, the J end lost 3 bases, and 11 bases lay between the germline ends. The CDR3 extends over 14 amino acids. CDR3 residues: CAWSYSGGGNTIYF. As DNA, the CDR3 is TGTGCCTGGAGTTATTCCGGAGGTGGAAACACCATATATTTT.

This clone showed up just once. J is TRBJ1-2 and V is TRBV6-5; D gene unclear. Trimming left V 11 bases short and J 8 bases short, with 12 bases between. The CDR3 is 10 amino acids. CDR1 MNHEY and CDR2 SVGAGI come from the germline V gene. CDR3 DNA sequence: TGTGCCGTCCCGTTCCTGGGCTACACCTTC. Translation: CAVPFLGYTF.

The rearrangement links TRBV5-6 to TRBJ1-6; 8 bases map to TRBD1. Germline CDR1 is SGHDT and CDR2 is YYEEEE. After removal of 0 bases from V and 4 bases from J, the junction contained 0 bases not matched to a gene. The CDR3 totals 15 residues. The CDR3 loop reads CASSLGDRYNSPLHF. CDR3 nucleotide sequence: TGTGCCAGCAGCTTGGGGGACAGGTATAATTCACCCCTCCACTTT.

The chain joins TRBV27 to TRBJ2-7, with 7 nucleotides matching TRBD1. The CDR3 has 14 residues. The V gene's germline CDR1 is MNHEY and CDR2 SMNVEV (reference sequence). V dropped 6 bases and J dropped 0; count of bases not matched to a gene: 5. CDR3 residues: CASRLQGSSYEQYF. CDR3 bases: TGTGCCAGCAGACTACAGGGGTCCTCCTACGAGCAGTACTTC.

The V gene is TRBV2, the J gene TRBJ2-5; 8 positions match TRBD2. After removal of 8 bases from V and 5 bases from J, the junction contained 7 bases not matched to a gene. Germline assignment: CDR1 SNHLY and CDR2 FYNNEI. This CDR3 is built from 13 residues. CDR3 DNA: TGTGCCAGCTACGGGGGGGCGGGTGAGACCCAGTACTTC. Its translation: CASYGGAGETQYF. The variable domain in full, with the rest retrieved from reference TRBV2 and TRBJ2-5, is EPEVTQTPSHQVTQMGQEVILRCVPISNHLYFYWYRQILGQKVEFLVSFYNNEISEKSEIFDDQFSVERPDGSNFTLKIRSTKLEDSAMYFCASYGGAGETQYFGPGTRLLVL.

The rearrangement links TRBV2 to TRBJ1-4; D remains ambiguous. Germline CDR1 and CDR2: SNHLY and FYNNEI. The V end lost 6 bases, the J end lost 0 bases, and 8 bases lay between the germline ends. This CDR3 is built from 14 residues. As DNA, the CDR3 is TGTGCCAGCAGGCCGCGCTCAACTAATGAAAAACTGTTTTTT. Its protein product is CASRPRSTNEKLFF.

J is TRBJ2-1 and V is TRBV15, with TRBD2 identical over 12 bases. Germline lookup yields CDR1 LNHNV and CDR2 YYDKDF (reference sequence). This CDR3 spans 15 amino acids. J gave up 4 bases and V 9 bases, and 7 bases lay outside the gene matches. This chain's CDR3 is CATRLAGETYNEQFF. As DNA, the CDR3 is TGTGCCACTCGACTAGCGGGGGAGACGTACAATGAGCAGTTCTTC.

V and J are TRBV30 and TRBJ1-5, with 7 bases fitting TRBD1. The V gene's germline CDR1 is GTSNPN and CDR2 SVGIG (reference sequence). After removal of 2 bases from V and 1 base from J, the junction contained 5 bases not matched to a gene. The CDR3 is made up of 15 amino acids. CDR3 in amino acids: CAWSTSGGSNQPQHF. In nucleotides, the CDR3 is TGTGCCTGGAGTACCTCAGGGGGAAGCAATCAGCCCCAGCATTTT.

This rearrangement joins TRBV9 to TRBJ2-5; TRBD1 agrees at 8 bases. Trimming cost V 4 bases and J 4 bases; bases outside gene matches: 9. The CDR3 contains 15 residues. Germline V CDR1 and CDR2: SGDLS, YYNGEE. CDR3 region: CASSSQGALGETQYF. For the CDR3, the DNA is TGTGCCAGCAGCTCCCAGGGGGCTTTGGGAGAGACCCAGTACTTC.